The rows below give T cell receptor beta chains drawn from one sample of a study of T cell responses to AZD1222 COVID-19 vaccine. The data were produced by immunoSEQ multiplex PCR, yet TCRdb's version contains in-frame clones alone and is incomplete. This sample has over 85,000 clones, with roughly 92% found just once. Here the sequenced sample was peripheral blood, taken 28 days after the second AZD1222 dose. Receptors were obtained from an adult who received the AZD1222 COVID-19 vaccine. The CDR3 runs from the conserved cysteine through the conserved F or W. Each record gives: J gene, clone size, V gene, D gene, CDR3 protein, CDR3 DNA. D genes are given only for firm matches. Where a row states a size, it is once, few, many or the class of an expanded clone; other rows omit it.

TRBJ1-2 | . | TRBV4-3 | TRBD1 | CASSQDIAGQRYGYTF | TGCGCCAGCAGCCAAGATATCGCGGGACAGCGTTATGGCTACACCTTC
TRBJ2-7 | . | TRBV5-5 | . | CASSLGRTVYEQYF | TGTGCCAGCAGCTTGGGCCGGACGGTCTACGAGCAGTACTTC
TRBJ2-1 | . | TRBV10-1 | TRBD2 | CASSDAGLAAYNEQFF | TGCGCCAGCAGTGACGCGGGACTAGCGGCTTACAATGAGCAGTTCTTC
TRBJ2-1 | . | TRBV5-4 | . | CASSPPVSRSYNEQFF | TGTGCCAGCAGCCCGCCCGTCTCGCGTTCCTACAATGAGCAGTTCTTC
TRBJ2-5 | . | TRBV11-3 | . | CASSLGAGQGETQYF | TGTGCCAGCAGCTTAGGGGCAGGGCAGGGTGAGACCCAGTACTTC
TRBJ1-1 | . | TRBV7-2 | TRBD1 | CASSPTGFTEAFF | TGTGCCAGCAGCCCGACAGGGTTCACTGAAGCTTTCTTT
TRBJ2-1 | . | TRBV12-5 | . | CASGPSNSYNEQFF | TGTGCTAGTGGTCCATCGAACAGTTACAATGAGCAGTTCTTC
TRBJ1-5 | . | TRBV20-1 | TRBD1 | CSASGRQGGYGNQPQHF | TGCAGTGCTAGTGGTAGGCAGGGGGGCTATGGCAATCAGCCCCAGCATTTT
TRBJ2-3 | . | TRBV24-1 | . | CATSDVDTQYF | TGTGCCACCAGTGATGTTGATACGCAGTATTTT
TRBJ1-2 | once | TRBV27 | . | CASSLGSRANYGYTF | TGTGCCAGCAGTTTAGGGTCCCGAGCTAACTATGGCTACACCTTC
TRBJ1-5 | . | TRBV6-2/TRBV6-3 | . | CASSYSRVQPQHF | TGTGCCAGCAGTTACTCGAGGGTTCAGCCCCAGCATTTT
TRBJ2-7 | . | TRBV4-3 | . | CASSLQTGSSYEQYF | TGCGCCAGCAGCCTCCAGACAGGCAGCTCCTACGAGCAGTACTTC
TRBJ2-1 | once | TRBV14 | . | CASSREGPFANEQFF | TGTGCCAGCAGCCGGGAAGGGCCGTTTGCAAATGAGCAGTTCTTC
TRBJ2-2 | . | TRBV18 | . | CASSPIIGSSTGELFF | TGTGCCAGCTCACCGATCATAGGGTCCTCAACCGGGGAGCTGTTTTTT
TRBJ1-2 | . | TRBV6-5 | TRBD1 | CANRQGGGYGYTF | TGTGCCAACCGACAGGGCGGCGGCTATGGCTACACCTTC
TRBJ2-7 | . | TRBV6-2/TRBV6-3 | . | CASSWDTTYEQYF | TGTGCCAGCAGTTGGGACACCACCTACGAGCAGTACTTC
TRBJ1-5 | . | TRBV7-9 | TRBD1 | CASSLWDRGPNQPQHF | TGTGCCAGCAGCCTTTGGGACAGGGGCCCCAATCAGCCCCAGCATTTT
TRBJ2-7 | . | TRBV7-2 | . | CASSLTTGGSYEQYF | TGTGCCAGCAGCCTTACGACAGGAGGCTCCTACGAGCAGTACTTC
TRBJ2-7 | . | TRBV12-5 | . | CASGLGPESYEQYF | TGTGCTAGTGGTTTGGGACCAGAATCCTACGAGCAGTACTTC
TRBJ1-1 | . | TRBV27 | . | CASSLSLLTTGYTEAFF | TGTGCCAGCAGTTTAAGCCTACTAACAACAGGTTACACTGAAGCTTTCTTT
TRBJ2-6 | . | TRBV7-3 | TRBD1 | CASSPGQGFSGANVLTF | TGTGCCAGCAGCCCTGGACAGGGATTCTCTGGGGCCAACGTCCTGACTTTC
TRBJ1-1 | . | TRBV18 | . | CASSPRQQNTEAFF | TGTGCCAGCTCACCACGGCAGCAGAACACTGAAGCTTTCTTT
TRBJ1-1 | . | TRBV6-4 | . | CASSDFGDGNTEAFF | TGTGCCAGCAGTGACTTCGGGGACGGGAACACTGAAGCTTTCTTT
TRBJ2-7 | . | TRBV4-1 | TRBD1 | CASSPHGTGFSYEQYF | TGCGCCAGCAGCCCCCACGGGACAGGTTTCTCCTACGAGCAGTACTTC
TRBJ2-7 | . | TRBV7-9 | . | CASSLLAGHAYEQYF | TGTGCCAGCAGCTTACTGGCGGGACATGCCTACGAGCAGTACTTC
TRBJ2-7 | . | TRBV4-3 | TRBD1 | CASSQAGQGGIYEQYF | TGCGCCAGCAGCCAAGCGGGACAGGGAGGAATCTACGAGCAGTACTTC
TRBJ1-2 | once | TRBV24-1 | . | CATSDPGTYGYTF | TGTGCCACCAGTGATCCAGGAACCTATGGCTACACCTTC
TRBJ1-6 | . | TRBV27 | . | CASSLGSSPLHF | TGTGCCAGCAGTTTGGGTAGTTCACCCCTCCACTTT
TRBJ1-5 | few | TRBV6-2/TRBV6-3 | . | CASSGRPGGFDQPQHF | TGTGCCAGCAGTGGACGCCCGGGAGGGTTCGATCAGCCCCAGCATTTT
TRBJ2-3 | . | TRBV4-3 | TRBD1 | CASSLQGAEVDTQYF | TGCGCCAGCAGTCTACAGGGGGCTGAGGTAGATACGCAGTATTTT
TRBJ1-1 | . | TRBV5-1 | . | CASSLVFREVGTEAFF | TGCGCCAGCAGCTTGGTCTTTCGGGAAGTTGGCACTGAAGCTTTCTTT
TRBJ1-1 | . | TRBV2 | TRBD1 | CASTADRAGGNTEAFF | TGTGCCAGCACCGCCGACAGGGCGGGGGGGAACACTGAAGCTTTCTTT
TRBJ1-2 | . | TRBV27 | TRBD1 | CASSSTGAGYGYTF | TGTGCCAGCAGTTCAACAGGGGCGGGCTATGGCTACACCTTC
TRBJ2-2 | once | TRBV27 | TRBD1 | CASTRDRTNTGELFF | TGTGCCAGCACCCGGGACAGGACGAACACCGGGGAGCTGTTTTTT
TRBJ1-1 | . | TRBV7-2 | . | CASSLQGNTEAFF | TGTGCCAGCAGCTTACAGGGGAACACTGAAGCTTTCTTT
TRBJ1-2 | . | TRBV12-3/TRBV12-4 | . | CASSFLAGLGYTF | TGTGCCAGCAGTTTCTTGGCAGGGCTAGGCTACACCTTC
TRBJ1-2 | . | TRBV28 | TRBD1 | CASSFAQGGRNYGYTF | TGTGCCAGCAGTTTTGCTCAGGGGGGGAGAAACTATGGCTACACCTTC
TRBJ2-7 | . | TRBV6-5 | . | CASIPRGRSPYEQYF | TGTGCCAGCATCCCGAGGGGCCGATCCCCCTACGAGCAGTACTTC
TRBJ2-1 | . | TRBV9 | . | CASMDVTGEQFF | TGTGCCAGCATGGACGTGACGGGTGAGCAGTTCTTC
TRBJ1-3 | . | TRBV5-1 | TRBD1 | CASSWDSSGNTIYF | TGCGCCAGCAGCTGGGACAGCTCTGGAAACACCATATATTTT
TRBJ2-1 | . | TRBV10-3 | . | CAITRGARGSYNEQFF | TGTGCCATCACCAGAGGGGCCAGGGGCTCCTACAATGAGCAGTTCTTC
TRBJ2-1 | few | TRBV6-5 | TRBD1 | CASSKTGLSYNEQFF | TGTGCCAGCAGTAAGACAGGGCTCTCCTACAATGAGCAGTTCTTC
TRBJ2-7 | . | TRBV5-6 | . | CASSRNTYEQYF | TGTGCCAGCAGCCGTAATACCTACGAGCAGTACTTC
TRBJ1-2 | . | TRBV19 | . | CASSSGQNYGYTF | TGTGCCAGTAGTAGCGGACAGAACTATGGCTACACCTTC
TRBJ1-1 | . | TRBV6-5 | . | CASSYSGVNTEAFF | TGTGCCAGCAGTTACTCAGGGGTGAACACTGAAGCTTTCTTT
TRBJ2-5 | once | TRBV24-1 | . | CATSDPSFRQETQYF | TGTGCCACCAGTGATCCCTCGTTCAGGCAAGAGACCCAGTACTTC
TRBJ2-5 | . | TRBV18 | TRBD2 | CASSPLPSGGSETQYF | TGTGCCAGCTCACCACTCCCTAGCGGGGGATCAGAGACCCAGTACTTC
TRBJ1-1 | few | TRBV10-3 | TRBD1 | CAISAWTGEDTEAFF | TGTGCCATCAGTGCATGGACAGGGGAGGACACTGAAGCTTTCTTT
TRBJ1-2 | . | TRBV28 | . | CASSFNNYGYTF | TGTGCCAGCAGTTTTAATAACTATGGCTACACCTTC
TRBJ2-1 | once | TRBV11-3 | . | CASSLAQQSSYNEQFF | TGTGCCAGCAGCTTAGCACAGCAGAGCTCCTACAATGAGCAGTTCTTC
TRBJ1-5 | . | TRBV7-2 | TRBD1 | CASSSTGEAQPQHF | TGTGCCAGCAGCTCTACAGGGGAAGCTCAGCCCCAGCATTTT
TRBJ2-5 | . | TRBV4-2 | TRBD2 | CASTRGLAGGPQETQYF | TGTGCCAGCACCAGGGGACTAGCGGGGGGTCCGCAAGAGACCCAGTACTTC
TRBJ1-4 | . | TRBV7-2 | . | CASSFPPGHEKLFF | TGTGCCAGCAGCTTCCCCCCAGGGCATGAAAAACTGTTTTTT
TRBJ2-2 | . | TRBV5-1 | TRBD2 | CASSLAGTSGGRQRNGELFF | TGCGCCAGCAGCTTGGCCGGGACTAGCGGGGGGCGGCAAAGGAACGGGGAGCTGTTTTTT
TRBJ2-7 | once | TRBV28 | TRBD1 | CASSFDGTGSSEQYF | TGTGCCAGCAGTTTCGACGGGACAGGGTCCAGCGAGCAGTACTTC
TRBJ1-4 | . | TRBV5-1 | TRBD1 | CASSPGQEEKLFF | TGCGCCAGCAGCCCCGGACAGGAAGAAAAACTGTTTTTT
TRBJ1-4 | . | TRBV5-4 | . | CASSLGAGAANEKLFF | TGTGCCAGCAGCTTAGGGGCAGGGGCGGCTAATGAAAAACTGTTTTTT
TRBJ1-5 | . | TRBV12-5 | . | CASRTSTYSNQPQHF | TGTGCTAGTCGCACGTCTACCTATAGCAATCAGCCCCAGCATTTT
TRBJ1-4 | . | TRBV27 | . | CASSPRSKGRRLNEKLFF | TGTGCCAGCAGTCCCCGCAGCAAGGGGCGGCGGCTTAATGAAAAACTGTTTTTT